This T cell receptor (beta chain) appears in the sequencing data of a study of T cell repertoires in cytomegalovirus infection (dated by TCRdb to about 2019). Notes on the research overall: Alongside well-studied HLA-B-restricted epitopes, the peptide stimulations were aimed at recently identified HLA-C-restricted CMV epitopes, whose presentation resists viral immunomodulation. Because public TCR beta signatures pointed to carriage of CMV infection together with the matching HLA type, the HLA type of each donor mattered for the analysis.

What the study reported, not specific to this receptor: In both this cohort and an independent cohort of approximately 350 donors, the cumulative frequency of public TCR beta family members distinguished carriers of CMV infection plus the relevant HLA type. In the ex vivo response, HLA-C-restricted CMV-specific TCR beta clonotypes were dominant, and in two of eight donors the single most frequent clonotype came from this HLA-C-restricted group.

This clonotype was found a few times. The clone's antigen remains unknown. The record has no base qualities; no much larger clone is one base away. V and J lose 1 base and 1 base, and a span of 25 bases separates them. CDR1 is given as SGHRS and CDR2 as YFSETQ, both from the germline V gene. The CDR3 contains 20 residues, cysteine and phenylalanine counted. The read is trimmed to its CDR3 DNA, 60 bases read in frame from base 1. The run used an Illumina HiSeq 1500. Starting from the raw public reads, TCRdb applied fastp trimming at Q25, assembled clones with MiXCR and retained in-frame beta chains. Every CDR3 protein is listed once, alongside the most common genes and DNA of its rows. The sample table records 900,000 to 950,000 distinct CDR3 sequences; 30% to 40% of these occur just once. The ten largest clonotypes hold 11% to 15% of the sample. Read against the paper, the sample's treatment or condition label means: in vitro stimulation with specific CMV peptide epitopes to enrich CMV-specific T cells.

This receptor was identified in a human donor in good health (CMV status not recorded). Some clones in this sample may be carry-over from other donors' samples. Sequencing was performed on cultured CD8+ T cells from PBMCs, taken from culture after CMV antigen stimulation. This sequence uses TRBV5-1 and TRBJ2-3; TRBD2 is perhaps the D gene, given 5 matching bases. The CDR3 reads as follows: CASSLNGQSGFSDRTDTQYF. The DNA is as follows: TGCGCCAGCAGCTTGAATGGTCAGAGCGGATTTAGCGATCGCACAGATACGCAGTATTTT.